This T cell receptor beta chain emerged from a study of T-cell memory formation after mild COVID-19. Study-wide context: TCR clustering was largely donor specific.

This clonotype was detected only a few times. The antigen is unknown. From 5'RACE with constant-segment primers came TCR alpha and TCR beta cDNA libraries that carried sample barcodes and UMIs. TCRdb reprocessed the 5' RACE reads with MiXCR, giving one entry per CDR3 protein. Found here are some 330,000 distinct CDR3 sequences, about 21% of them singletons; the top ten hold around 12%. Study-level results: Proof of SARS-CoV-2 specificity was absent for the second-wave clones that crested on day 37.

The CDR3 runs 15 residues. The junction had 6 bases not matched to a gene; V was cut back by 0 bases and J by 7 bases. Specimen: PBMCs or a T cell subset sorted from them (not recorded which). The TCR was taken from an adult woman who had mild COVID-19 (a few samples of this study predate the infection). Cell type and time point are not known. This rearrangement joins TRBV12-3 or TRBV12-4 to TRBJ2-1; 7 bases map to TRBD2. CDR3: CASSLAGGLGNEQFF. Here the CDR3 DNA reads TGTGCCAGCAGTTTAGCCGGAGGACTAGGGAATGAGCAGTTCTTC.